This is a list of T cell receptor beta chains from one sample in a study of technical replicates of blood from a few donors. Repertoires were generated with immunoSEQ multiplex PCR, while TCRdb's copy carries only in-frame clones and drops some. The table records under 95,000 clones, less than 95% of them present only once. The sample taken for sequencing was T cells isolated from PBMCs. The receptor source for this set is a human donor in good health. Both conserved end residues are part of each CDR3. The D gene is left open where the match is weak. Clone size is shown for a subset of rows, as once, few, many or a class of expanded clone.

TRBJ2-1,NA,TRBV11-3,TRBD2,CASSPRVAGISEQFF,TGTGCCAGCAGCCCGCGGGTAGCGGGAATTTCTGAGCAGTTCTTC
TRBJ2-5,NA,TRBV6-5,TRBD2,CASSYYRTSKTQYF,TGTGCCAGCAGTTACTACCGGACTAGTAAGACCCAGTACTTC
TRBJ2-1,NA,TRBV28,TRBD2,CASSLAGGTYNEQFF,TGTGCCAGCAGTTTAGCGGGGGGAACCTACAATGAGCAGTTCTTC
TRBJ2-5,NA,TRBV6-5,TRBD1,CASSRQGEETQYF,TGTGCCAGCAGTCGACAGGGAGAAGAGACCCAGTACTTC
TRBJ1-5,NA,TRBV7-2,NA,CASSADGSASQPQHF,TGTGCCAGCAGCGCCGACGGATCCGCTAGCCAGCCCCAGCATTTT
TRBJ1-3,NA,TRBV5-5,NA,CASSLHLSLGNTIYF,TGTGCCAGCAGCTTACATTTGTCGCTTGGAAACACCATATATTTT
TRBJ2-3,NA,TRBV2,NA,CASREDSRSTDTQYF,TGTGCCAGCAGAGAGGACAGCCGAAGCACAGATACGCAGTATTTT
TRBJ2-4,NA,TRBV18,TRBD2,CASSPPNRGLAENIQYF,TGTGCCAGCTCACCACCGAACCGAGGACTAGCGGAAAACATTCAGTACTTC
TRBJ2-1,NA,TRBV28,TRBD2,CASSTGLAGVYEQFF,TGTGCCAGCAGCACCGGACTAGCGGGAGTATATGAGCAGTTCTTC
TRBJ1-5,NA,TRBV7-9,NA,CASSQMPGDQPQHF,TGTGCCAGCAGCCAAATGCCAGGGGATCAGCCCCAGCATTTT
TRBJ2-3,once,TRBV28,TRBD2,CASNAQVTSGSPDTQYF,TGTGCCAGCAATGCCCAGGTGACTAGCGGGAGCCCAGATACGCAGTATTTT
TRBJ1-3,NA,TRBV29-1,NA,CSVAGGERNTIYF,TGCAGCGTTGCGGGTGGAGAGAGAAACACCATATATTTT
TRBJ1-1,NA,TRBV11-2,NA,CASSLDKTDYTEAFF,TGTGCCAGCAGCTTAGATAAGACGGACTACACTGAAGCTTTCTTT
TRBJ2-3,NA,TRBV28,TRBD2,CASSSAGLIPDTQYF,TGTGCCAGTTCTTCAGCGGGACTTATTCCAGATACGCAGTATTTT
TRBJ1-1,NA,TRBV30,NA,CAWSVGQGTNTEAFF,TGTGCCTGGAGTGTAGGGCAGGGAACGAACACTGAAGCTTTCTTT
TRBJ2-7,NA,TRBV11-2,TRBD2,CASSPTGLVDEQYF,TGTGCCAGCAGCCCGACGGGACTAGTCGACGAGCAGTACTTC
TRBJ1-1,NA,TRBV28,TRBD1,CASSVTGQENTEAFF,TGTGCCAGCAGTGTCACGGGACAGGAGAACACTGAAGCTTTCTTT
TRBJ1-1,NA,TRBV5-1,TRBD1,CASSLAGGAVEAFF,TGCGCCAGCAGCTTGGCAGGGGGCGCTGTTGAAGCTTTCTTT
TRBJ1-2,once,TRBV10-2,NA,CASSEPGALYGYTF,TGCGCCAGCAGTGAGCCAGGGGCCCTTTATGGCTACACCTTC
TRBJ1-3,NA,TRBV4-1,TRBD1,CASSRTGTGAATGNTIYF,TGCGCCAGCAGCCGTACCGGGACAGGGGCCGCCACTGGAAACACCATATATTTT
TRBJ2-1,once,TRBV11-1,TRBD1,CASNHPDRGFHNEQFF,TGTGCCAGCAACCATCCCGACAGGGGCTTTCACAATGAGCAGTTCTTC
TRBJ2-5,NA,TRBV5-5,NA,CASSLGRAETQYF,TGTGCCAGCAGCTTGGGCAGGGCAGAGACCCAGTACTTC
TRBJ1-2,NA,TRBV4-2,NA,CASSQELTLGYGYTF,TGTGCCAGCAGCCAAGAATTGACCCTCGGGTATGGCTACACCTTC
TRBJ2-7,NA,TRBV4-1,TRBD1,CASSHWTGSSYEQYF,TGCGCCAGCAGCCACTGGACAGGGAGCTCCTACGAGCAGTACTTC
TRBJ2-3,NA,TRBV28,NA,CASSVYSSTDTQYF,TGTGCCAGCAGCGTATATTCTAGCACAGATACGCAGTATTTT
TRBJ1-2,NA,TRBV19,NA,CASSISGSYGYTF,TGTGCCAGTAGTATCTCGGGTTCCTATGGCTACACCTTC
TRBJ2-3,once,TRBV20-1,NA,CSAADTDTQYF,TGCAGTGCGGCGGACACAGATACGCAGTATTTT
TRBJ2-1,NA,TRBV12-5,NA,CASGLVPKRATETYNEQFF,TGTGCTAGTGGTTTGGTACCTAAGCGGGCGACCGAGACCTACAATGAGCAGTTCTTC
TRBJ1-2,NA,TRBV2,TRBD1,CANKQGISYGYTF,TGTGCCAACAAACAGGGGATTAGTTATGGCTACACCTTC
TRBJ2-7,NA,TRBV2,NA,CASSDGGYEQYF,TGTGCCAGCAGTGACGGGGGCTACGAGCAGTACTTC
TRBJ2-1,NA,TRBV5-1,TRBD1,CASSFHSGTGCEREQFF,TGCGCCAGCAGCTTTCACTCCGGGACAGGGTGCGAACGTGAGCAGTTCTTC
TRBJ2-1,NA,TRBV27,TRBD2,CASSSGLAGYNEQFF,TGTGCCAGCAGTTCCGGACTAGCGGGATATAATGAGCAGTTCTTC
TRBJ2-7,NA,TRBV5-1,TRBD1,CASSSSPGQGDEQYF,TGCGCCAGCAGCTCCTCCCCGGGACAGGGAGACGAGCAGTACTTC
TRBJ1-5,NA,TRBV10-2,TRBD1,CASSAQQGDRLYSNQPQHF,TGCGCCAGCAGTGCCCAACAGGGGGATCGCCTTTATAGCAATCAGCCCCAGCATTTT
TRBJ2-1,NA,TRBV6-6,NA,CASSLGSNEQFF,TGTGCCAGCAGCCTCGGGAGTAATGAGCAGTTCTTC
TRBJ1-5,NA,TRBV10-3,NA,CAISETSQPQHF,TGTGCCATCAGTGAGACATCTCAGCCCCAGCATTTT
TRBJ1-2,NA,TRBV6-5,NA,CASSYPRGGNYGYTF,TGTGCCAGCAGTTACCCCCGGGGGGGGAACTATGGCTACACCTTC
TRBJ2-3,NA,TRBV7-3,NA,CASSFQAGPSTDTQYF,TGTGCCAGCAGCTTTCAGGCAGGGCCCAGCACAGATACGCAGTATTTT
TRBJ1-2,NA,TRBV2,NA,CASSELYRGPNYGYTF,TGTGCCAGCAGTGAACTTTATAGAGGCCCTAACTATGGCTACACCTTC
TRBJ1-4,NA,TRBV6-4,NA,CASSDSNNEKLFF,TGTGCCAGCAGTGACTCTAATAATGAAAAACTGTTTTTT
TRBJ1-4,NA,TRBV2,NA,CASSANTLNEKLFF,TGTGCCAGCAGTGCCAATACATTGAATGAAAAACTGTTTTTT
TRBJ1-1,NA,TRBV25-1,NA,CASISRGMNTEAFF,TGTGCCAGCATTTCGCGGGGAATGAACACTGAAGCTTTCTTT